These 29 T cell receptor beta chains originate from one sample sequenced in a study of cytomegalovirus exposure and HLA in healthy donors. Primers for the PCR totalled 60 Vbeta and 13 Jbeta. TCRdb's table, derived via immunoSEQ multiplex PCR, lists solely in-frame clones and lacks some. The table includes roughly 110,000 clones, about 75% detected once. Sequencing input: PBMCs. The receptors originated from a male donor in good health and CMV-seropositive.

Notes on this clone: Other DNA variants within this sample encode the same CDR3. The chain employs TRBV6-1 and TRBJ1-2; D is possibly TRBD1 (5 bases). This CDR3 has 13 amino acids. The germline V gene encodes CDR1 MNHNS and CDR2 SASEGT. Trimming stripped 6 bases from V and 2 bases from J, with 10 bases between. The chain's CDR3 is CASRDIGNYGYTF. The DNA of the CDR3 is TGTGCCAGCAGGGACATTGGGAACTATGGCTACACCTTC.

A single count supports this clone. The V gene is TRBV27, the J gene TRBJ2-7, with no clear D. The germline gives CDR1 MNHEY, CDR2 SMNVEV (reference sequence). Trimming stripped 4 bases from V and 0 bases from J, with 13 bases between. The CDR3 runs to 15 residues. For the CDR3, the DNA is TGTGCCAGCAGTTGGGCGTCAGGTAGCTCCTACGAGCAGTACTTC. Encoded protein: CASSWASGSSYEQYF.

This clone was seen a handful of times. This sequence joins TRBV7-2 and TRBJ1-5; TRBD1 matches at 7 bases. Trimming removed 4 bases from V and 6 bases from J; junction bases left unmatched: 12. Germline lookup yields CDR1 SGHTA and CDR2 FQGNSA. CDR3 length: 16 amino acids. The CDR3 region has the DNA TGTGCCAGCAGCTACTCCGGGACAGCGGCCGGTCAGCCCCAGCATTTT. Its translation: CASSYSGTAAGQPQHF.

As DNA, the CDR3 is TGTGCCAGCAGCGTAGAGGGGACTAGCGGCTACGAGCAGTACTTC. It translates to CASSVEGTSGYEQYF. The V gene is TRBV9, the J gene TRBJ2-7; 11 bases are shared with TRBD2. The CDR3 has 15 residues. After removal of 0 bases from V and 3 bases from J, the junction contained 2 bases not matched to a gene. Per germline, CDR1 SGDLS and CDR2 YYNGEE.

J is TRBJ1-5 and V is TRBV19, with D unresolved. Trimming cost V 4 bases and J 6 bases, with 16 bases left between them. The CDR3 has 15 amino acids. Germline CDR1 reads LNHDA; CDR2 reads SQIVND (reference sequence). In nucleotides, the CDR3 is TGTGCCAGTAGTAGAGCCCCGCGGACTGGTCAGCCCCAGCATTTT. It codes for CASSRAPRTGQPQHF.

CDR3 amino acids: CASSPGTGGGSSGYTF. In DNA form, the CDR3 reads TGCGCCAGCAGTCCCGGGACAGGGGGGGGCAGCAGTGGCTACACCTTC. The chain employs TRBV5-1 and TRBJ1-2, with TRBD1 matching over 11 bases. The CDR3 is made up of 16 amino acids. Germline V CDR1 and CDR2: SGHRS, YFSETQ. The V segment lost 5 bases and the J segment 7 bases; nucleotides outside the gene matches: 13.

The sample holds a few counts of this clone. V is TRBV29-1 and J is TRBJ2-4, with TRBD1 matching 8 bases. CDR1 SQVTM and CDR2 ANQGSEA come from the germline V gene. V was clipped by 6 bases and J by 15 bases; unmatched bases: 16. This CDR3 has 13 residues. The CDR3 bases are TGCAGCGTCCGGCAGGGGGCCCCCCCCGAGAGGTACTTC. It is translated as CSVRQGAPPERYF.

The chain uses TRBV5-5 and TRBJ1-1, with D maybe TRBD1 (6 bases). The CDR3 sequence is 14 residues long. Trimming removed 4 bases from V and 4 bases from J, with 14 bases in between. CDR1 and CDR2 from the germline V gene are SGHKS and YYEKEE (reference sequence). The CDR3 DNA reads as TGTGCCAGCAGCCCCCTCAGGGGCGGCACTGAAGCTTTCTTT. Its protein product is CASSPLRGGTEAFF.

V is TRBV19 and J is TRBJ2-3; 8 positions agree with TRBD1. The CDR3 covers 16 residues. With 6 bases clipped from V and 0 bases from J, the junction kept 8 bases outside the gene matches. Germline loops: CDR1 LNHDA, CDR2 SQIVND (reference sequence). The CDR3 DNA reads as TGTGCCAGTAGCCTGGACAGGGCCAAAAGCACAGATACGCAGTATTTT. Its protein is CASSLDRAKSTDTQYF.

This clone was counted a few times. The CDR3 is CASSKNTGGIPEQYF. CDR3 nucleotides: TGTGCCAGCAGTAAAAATACAGGGGGCATACCCGAGCAGTACTTC. This chain connects TRBV6-1 to TRBJ2-7; 9 positions match TRBD1. Losses at the gene ends were 5 bases for V and 6 bases for J; bases not matched to a gene: 11. The germline V gene has CDR1 MNHNS and CDR2 SASEGT. The CDR3 loop spans 15 amino acids.

CDR3 sequence: CASSQGALGTDTQYF. The CDR3, as DNA: TGTGCCAGCAGCCAGGGGGCTCTGGGAACAGATACGCAGTATTTT. V and J are TRBV11-2 and TRBJ2-3; 8 nucleotides agree with TRBD1. V trimming: 5 bases; J trimming: 3 bases; junction bases outside the gene matches: 7. CDR3 length: 15 amino acids. Germline V gives CDR1 SGHAT, CDR2 FQNNGV.

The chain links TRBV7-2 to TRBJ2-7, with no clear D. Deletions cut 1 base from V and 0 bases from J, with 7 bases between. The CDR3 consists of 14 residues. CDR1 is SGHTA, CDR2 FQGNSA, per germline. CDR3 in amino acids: CASSLVAPSYEQYF. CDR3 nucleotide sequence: TGTGCCAGCAGCTTAGTGGCACCCTCCTACGAGCAGTACTTC.

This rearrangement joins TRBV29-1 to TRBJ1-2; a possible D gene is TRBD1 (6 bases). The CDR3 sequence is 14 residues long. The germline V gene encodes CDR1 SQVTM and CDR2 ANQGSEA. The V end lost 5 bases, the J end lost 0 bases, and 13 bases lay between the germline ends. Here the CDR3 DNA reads TGCAGCGTTCTAGGGGGGGCCTCTAACTATGGCTACACCTTC. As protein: CSVLGGASNYGYTF.

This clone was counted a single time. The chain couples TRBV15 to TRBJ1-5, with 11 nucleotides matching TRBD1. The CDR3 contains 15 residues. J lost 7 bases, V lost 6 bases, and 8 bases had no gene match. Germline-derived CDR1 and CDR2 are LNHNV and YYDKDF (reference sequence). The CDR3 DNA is TGTGCCACCAGGGGGACAGGGGGTTTAAGCCAGCCCCAGCATTTT. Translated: CATRGTGGLSQPQHF. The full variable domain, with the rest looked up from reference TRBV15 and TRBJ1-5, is DAMVIQNPRYQVTQFGKPVTLSCSQTLNHNVMYWYQQKSSQAPKLLFHYYDKDFNNEADTPDNFQSRRPNTSFCFLDIRSPGLGDTAMYLCATRGTGGLSQPQHFGDGTRLSIL.

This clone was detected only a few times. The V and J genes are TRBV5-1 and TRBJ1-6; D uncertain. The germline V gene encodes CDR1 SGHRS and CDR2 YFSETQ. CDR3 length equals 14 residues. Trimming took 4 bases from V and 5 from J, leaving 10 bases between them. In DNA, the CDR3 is TGCGCCAGCAGCGCTGGGCAAAATAATTCACCCCTCCACTTT. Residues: CASSAGQNNSPLHF.

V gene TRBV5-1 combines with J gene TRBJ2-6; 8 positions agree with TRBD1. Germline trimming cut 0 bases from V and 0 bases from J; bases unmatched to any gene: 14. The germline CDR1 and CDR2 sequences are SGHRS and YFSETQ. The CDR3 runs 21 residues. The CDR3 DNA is TGCGCCAGCAGCTTGGGGGCCCCTCCGGGGACAGGCAGCTCTGGGGCCAACGTCCTGACTTTC. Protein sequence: CASSLGAPPGTGSSGANVLTF.

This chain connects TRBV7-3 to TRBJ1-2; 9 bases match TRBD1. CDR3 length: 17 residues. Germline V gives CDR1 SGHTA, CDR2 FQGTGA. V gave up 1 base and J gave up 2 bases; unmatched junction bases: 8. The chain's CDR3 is CASSLMGGDRANYGYTF. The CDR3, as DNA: TGTGCCAGCAGCTTAATGGGCGGGGACAGGGCCAACTATGGCTACACCTTC.

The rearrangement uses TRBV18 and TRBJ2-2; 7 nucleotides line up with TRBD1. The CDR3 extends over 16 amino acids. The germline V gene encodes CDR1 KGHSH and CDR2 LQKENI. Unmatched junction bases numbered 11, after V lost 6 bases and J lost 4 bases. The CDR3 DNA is TGTGCCAGCTCTCAAGAACAGGGGTCGGGCACCGGGGAGCTGTTTTTT. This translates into CASSQEQGSGTGELFF.

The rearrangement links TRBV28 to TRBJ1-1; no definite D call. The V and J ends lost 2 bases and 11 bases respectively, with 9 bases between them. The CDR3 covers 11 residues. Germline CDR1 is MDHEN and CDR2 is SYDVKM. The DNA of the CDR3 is TGTGCCAGCAGTTTAAAATTTGAGGCTTTCTTT. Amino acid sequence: CASSLKFEAFF. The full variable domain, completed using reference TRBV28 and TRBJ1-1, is DVKVTQSSRYLVKRTGEKVFLECVQDMDHENMFWYRQDPGLGLRLIYFSYDVKMKEKGDIPEGYSVSREKKERFSLILESASTNQTSMYLCASSLKFEAFFGQGTRLTVV.

The CDR3 region is CASSPYGQNYGYTF. The CDR3 DNA is TGTGCCAGCAGCCCTTATGGACAGAACTATGGCTACACCTTC. The chain carries TRBV7-2 and TRBJ1-2, with D possibly being TRBD1 (6 bases). Germline V CDR1 and CDR2: SGHTA, FQGNSA. Trimming removed 5 bases from V and 2 bases from J, with 12 bases in between. There are 14 residues in the CDR3.

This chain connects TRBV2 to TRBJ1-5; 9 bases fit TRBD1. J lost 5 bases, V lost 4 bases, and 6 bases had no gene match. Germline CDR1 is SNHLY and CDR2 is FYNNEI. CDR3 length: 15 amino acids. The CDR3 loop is CASSVGQGWDQPQHF. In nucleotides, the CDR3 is TGTGCCAGCAGTGTGGGACAGGGATGGGATCAGCCCCAGCATTTT.

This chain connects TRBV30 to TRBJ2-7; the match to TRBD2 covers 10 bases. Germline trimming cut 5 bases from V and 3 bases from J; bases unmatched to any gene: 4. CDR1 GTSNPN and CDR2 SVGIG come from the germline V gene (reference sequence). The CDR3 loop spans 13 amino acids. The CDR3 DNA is TGTGCCTGGTCAGCTAGCGGGAGCTACGAGCAGTACTTC. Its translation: CAWSASGSYEQYF.

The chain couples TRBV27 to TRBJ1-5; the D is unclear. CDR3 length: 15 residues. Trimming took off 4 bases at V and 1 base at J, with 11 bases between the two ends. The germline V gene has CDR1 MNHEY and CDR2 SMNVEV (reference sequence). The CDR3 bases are TGTGCCAGCAGTTCCCACAGAAGGAGCAATCAGCCCCAGCATTTT. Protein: CASSSHRRSNQPQHF.

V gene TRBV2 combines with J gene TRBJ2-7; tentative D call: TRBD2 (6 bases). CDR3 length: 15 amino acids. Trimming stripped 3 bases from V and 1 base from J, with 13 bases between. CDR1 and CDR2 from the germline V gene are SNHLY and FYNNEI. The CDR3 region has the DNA TGTGCCAGCAGTGATGAGGCGGGGATTTCCTACGAGCAGTACTTC. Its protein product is CASSDEAGISYEQYF.

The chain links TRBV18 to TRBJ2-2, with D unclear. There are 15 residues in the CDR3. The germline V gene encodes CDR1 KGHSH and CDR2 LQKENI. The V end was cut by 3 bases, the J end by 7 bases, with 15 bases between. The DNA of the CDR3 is TGTGCCAGCTCACCTGAGCGACCCGTGGGCGGGGAGCTGTTTTTT. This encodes CASSPERPVGGELFF. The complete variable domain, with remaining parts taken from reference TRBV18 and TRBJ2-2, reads NAGVMQNPRHLVRRRGQEARLRCSPMKGHSHVYWYRQLPEEGLKFMVYLQKENIIDESGMPKERFSAEFPKEGPSILRIQQVVRGDSAAYFCASSPERPVGGELFFGEGSRLTVL.

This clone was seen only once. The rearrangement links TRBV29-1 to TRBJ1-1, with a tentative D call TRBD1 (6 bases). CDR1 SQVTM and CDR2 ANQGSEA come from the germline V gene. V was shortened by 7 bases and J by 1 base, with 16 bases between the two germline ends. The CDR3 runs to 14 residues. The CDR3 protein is CSAHVTGKNTEAFF. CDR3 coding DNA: TGCAGCGCGCACGTCACAGGGAAGAACACTGAAGCTTTCTTT.

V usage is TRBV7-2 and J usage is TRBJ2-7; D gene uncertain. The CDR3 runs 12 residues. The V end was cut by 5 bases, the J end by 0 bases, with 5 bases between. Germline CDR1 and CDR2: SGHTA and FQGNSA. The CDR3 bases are TGTGCCAGCAGCCACAACTCCTACGAGCAGTACTTC. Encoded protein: CASSHNSYEQYF.

The CDR3 sequence is CASSMTGNAPEKLFF. DNA of the CDR3: TGTGCCAGTAGTATGACCGGGAATGCCCCCGAAAAACTGTTTTTT. The chain has TRBV19 and TRBJ1-4; D is ambiguous. The CDR3 has 15 amino acids. Per germline, CDR1 LNHDA and CDR2 SQIVND (reference sequence). V was shortened by 3 bases and J by 8 bases, with 16 bases between the two germline ends.

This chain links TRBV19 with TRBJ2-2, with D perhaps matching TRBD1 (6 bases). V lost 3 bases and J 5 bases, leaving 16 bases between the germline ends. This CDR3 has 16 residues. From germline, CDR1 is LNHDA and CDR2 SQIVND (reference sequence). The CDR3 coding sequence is TGTGCCAGTAGTATTGCCCAGGGGTTGGAGACCGGGGAGCTGTTTTTT. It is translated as CASSIAQGLETGELFF.